A single sample is the source of the 13 T cell receptor beta chains below, sequenced in a study of blood T cells in healthy people across ages. Using a J-beta primer mix together with a sample-barcoded 5' primer, a second PCR was run for roughly 6 to 12 cycles. MiXCR, run by TCRdb on the 5' RACE reads, gives a single entry per CDR3 protein. Found here are roughly 680,000 distinct CDR3 sequences, under 65% of them singletons; the top ten hold about 14%. The sample comprised blood. All receptors derive from a woman older than 75 in good health.

With respect to this clonotype: A clone one base away is much larger, so this may be a read error. The J gene is TRBJ2-7, the V gene TRBV5-1, with 8 bases identical to TRBD1. Germline assignment: CDR1 SGHRS and CDR2 YFSETQ. The CDR3 consists of 14 residues. V shed 0 bases, J shed 7 bases, and the junction held 6 bases outside the gene matches. CDR3 amino acids: CASSLGGTGDEQYF. CDR3 nucleotides: TGCGCCAGCAGCTTGGGCGGGACAGGCGATGAGCAGTACTTC.

The chain joins TRBV2 to TRBJ2-7; D is possibly TRBD1 or TRBD2 (5 bases each). V gave up 11 bases and J gave up 0 bases, with 11 bases separating them. The CDR3 consists of 12 residues. Germline lookup yields CDR1 SNHLY and CDR2 FYNNEI. The CDR3 loop reads CAGRGDSYEQYF. The CDR3 DNA reads TGTGCCGGACGAGGGGACTCCTACGAGCAGTACTTC.

The rearrangement joins TRBV29-1 to TRBJ2-3; D is unclear. V dropped 6 bases and J dropped 1 base, with 17 bases sitting between them. The CDR3 runs 15 residues. Looked up from germline, CDR1 is SQVTM and CDR2 is ANQGSEA. In nucleotides, the CDR3 is TGCAGCGTGGTTCGAGCTGGGATGGGCACAGATACGCAGTATTTT. This codes for CSVVRAGMGTDTQYF.

The V gene is TRBV9, the J gene TRBJ2-5, with a possible D match to TRBD2 (5 bases). V lost 3 bases and J lost 11, with 23 bases in between. The CDR3 is 15 residues long. Germline assignment: CDR1 SGDLS and CDR2 YYNGEE. Written as DNA, the CDR3 is TGTGCCAGCAGCGCTGGACGAGCGGAATACAATGAGCAGTACTTC. The encoded protein is CASSAGRAEYNEQYF.

This clonotype was recorded many times. V gene TRBV5-1 combines with J gene TRBJ2-1; no firm D call. There are 13 residues in the CDR3. V was cut by 4 bases and J by 3 bases, with 8 bases left in between. Germline loops: CDR1 SGHRS, CDR2 YFSETQ. DNA of the CDR3: TGCGCCAGCAGCGCAACCGACTACAATGAGCAGTTCTTC. Translating it yields CASSATDYNEQFF.

V gene TRBV10-3 combines with J gene TRBJ2-7; TRBD2 aligns across 7 bases. J gave up 7 bases and V 4 bases, and 16 bases lay outside the gene matches. The CDR3 is 16 residues long. Germline assignment: CDR1 ENHRY and CDR2 SYGVKD. The CDR3 DNA reads as TGTGCCATCAGTGGTTCGGGGGGTCAGGGTAATAATGAGCAGTACTTC. Translation gives CAISGSGGQGNNEQYF.

This clonotype has a count of ten or more. The CDR3 region has the DNA TGCAGTGCCCCAATCAGGACAGTGAACACTGAAGCTTTCTTT. This translates into CSAPIRTVNTEAFF. The chain carries TRBV20-1 and TRBJ1-1; D possibly corresponds to TRBD1 (6 bases). The CDR3 totals 14 residues. The V gene lost 6 bases and the J gene lost 0 bases, with 14 bases spanning the gap. In germline, CDR1 is DFQATT, CDR2 SNEGSKA (reference sequence).

This clonotype was recorded at least ten times. V and J are TRBV25-1 and TRBJ2-5, with D perhaps TRBD1 (6 bases). V was trimmed by 0 bases and J by 0 bases, leaving 11 bases between them. The length of the CDR3 is 16 residues. In germline, CDR1 is MGHDK, CDR2 SYGVNS. The CDR3 nucleotides read TGTGCCAGCAGTGAATATGGGCAGGGGTACCAAGAGACCCAGTACTTC. It yields the protein CASSEYGQGYQETQYF.

This chain's CDR3 is CASSLIDNTGELFF. Here the CDR3 DNA reads TGTGCCAGCAGTTTGATCGATAACACCGGGGAGCTGTTTTTT. V usage is TRBV28 and J usage is TRBJ2-2; D remains unclear. The germline V and J ends were trimmed by 3 bases and 2 bases, with 7 bases remaining between them. The CDR3 consists of 14 residues. CDR1 is MDHEN and CDR2 is SYDVKM in the germline V gene.

This clonotype was observed a single time. The CDR3 reads CASSVAASGAPLHF. The CDR3 DNA reads TGTGCCAGCAGCGTAGCAGCGAGCGGGGCACCCCTCCACTTT. The chain links TRBV9 to TRBJ1-6; D not resolved. The V and J ends lost 0 bases and 11 bases respectively, with 12 bases between them. Germline V lookup: CDR1 SGDLS, CDR2 YYNGEE. This CDR3 region has 14 residues.

A few counts support this clonotype. The chain recombines TRBV24-1 with TRBJ2-1; 8 nucleotides line up with TRBD2. Trimming cost V 1 base and J 10 bases; bases outside gene matches: 14. This CDR3 is 17 amino acids long. Germline assignment: CDR1 KGHDR and CDR2 SFDVKD. The CDR3 loop is CATSDFQTTGLVQEQFF. DNA of the CDR3: TGTGCCACCAGTGATTTCCAGACCACGGGACTAGTACAGGAGCAGTTCTTC.

Comment on this clonotype: Just one base apart from a much larger clone, this may be a read error. This sequence joins TRBV6-2 or TRBV6-3 and TRBJ2-1; TRBD2 might be the D (7 bases). V was clipped by 6 bases and J by 5 bases, with 17 bases between them. This CDR3 comprises 15 residues. Germline CDR1 is MNHEY and CDR2 is SVGEGT. CDR3 sequence: CASSRNGGLHNEQFF. CDR3 nucleotide sequence: TGTGCCAGCAGCCGTAACGGGGGGCTCCACAATGAGCAGTTCTTC.

J is TRBJ1-2 and V is TRBV28, with D hard to call. Trimming stripped 4 bases from V and 13 bases from J, with 13 bases between. This CDR3 region has 11 residues. Germline V CDR1 and CDR2: MDHEN, SYDVKM. This chain's CDR3 is CASSSRTASTF. The DNA for the CDR3 is TGTGCCAGCAGTTCTAGGACTGCCTCCACCTTC.